This TCR beta chain was identified in a study of OX40 agonist ivuxolimab in advanced cancers. Overall study: Eligibility admitted prior anti-PD-1, anti-PD-L1 or anti-CTLA-4 therapy; 35% to 40% had some.

Germline V lookup: CDR1 SGHVS, CDR2 FQNEAQ. The CDR3 covers 20 residues. Unmatched junction bases numbered 17, after V lost 5 bases and J lost 0 bases. As for this clone: Its antigen is not known.

Study-wide results and limits: Antigen specificity remained undetermined for the expanded peripheral T cells.

Assay: immunoSEQ multiplex PCR; the TCRdb copy retains only in-frame clones and omits some. The sample includes 65,000 to 85,000 clones, approximately 86% of them seen just once. The source was CD4+ or CD8+ T cells sorted from blood, collected in a trial of the OX40 agonist ivuxolimab. This TCR was sampled from an adult with an advanced solid tumor such as melanoma, head and neck, liver or kidney cancer. This rearrangement joins TRBV7-8 to TRBJ1-1; 11 bases fit TRBD1. CDR3 sequence reads: CASSISGQGAHLAMNTEAFF. CDR3 sequence (DNA): TGTGCCAGCAGCATATCCGGACAGGGGGCTCATTTGGCCATGAACACTGAAGCTTTCTTT.